This record looks at one T cell receptor (beta chain) sequence and its context. This entry belongs to a study of blood T cell repertoires in COVID-19. The germline gives CDR1 LNHDA, CDR2 SQIVND (reference sequence). V shed 6 bases and J shed 0 bases, with 15 bases lying between them. This CDR3 comprises 17 residues. The data were produced by immunoSEQ multiplex PCR, yet TCRdb's version contains in-frame clones alone and is incomplete. The data show over 90,000 clones, around 87% seen once. The clonotype originates from a human donor in a cohort sampled during active COVID-19. Specimen: peripheral blood. V is TRBV19 and J is TRBJ1-6; D may be TRBD1 (6 bases). The CDR3 DNA reads as TGTGCCAGTAGACCGGGGCAGGGGAGCTCCTATAATTCACCCCTCCACTTT. This translates into CASRPGQGSSYNSPLHF. The full variable domain, with the rest looked up from reference TRBV19 and TRBJ1-6, is DGGITQSPKYLFRKEGQNVTLSCEQNLNHDAMYWYRQDPGQGLRLIYYSQIVNDFQKGDIAEGYSVSREKKESFPLTVTSAQKNPTAFYLCASRPGQGSSYNSPLHFGNGTRLTVT.